This T cell receptor (beta chain) appears in the sequencing data of a study of OX40 agonist ivuxolimab in advanced cancers. Study-level results: The study observed clonal expansion of CD4+ and CD8+ blood T cells by week 6 at 0.1 to 3.0 mg/kg.

Patients with a history of autoimmune disease or on systemic immunosuppression were excluded. Using immunoSEQ multiplex PCR, the repertoire was profiled, and TCRdb retains in-frame clones only, with some absent. The table records under 200,000 clones, roughly 92% of them present only once. Germline V gene sequence: CDR1 SNHLY, CDR2 FYNNEI. V lost 6 bases and J lost 0; bases outside the gene matches: 5. The CDR3 has 15 amino acids. Turning to this clone: The target antigen is unknown.

The genes are TRBV2 and TRBJ2-1, with 7 bases fitting TRBD1. Sequencing used CD4+ or CD8+ T cells sorted from blood, obtained in a trial of the OX40 agonist ivuxolimab. The receptor was derived from an adult with an advanced solid tumor such as melanoma, head and neck, liver or kidney cancer. The CDR3: CASRRQGSSYNEQFF. In nucleotides, the CDR3 is TGTGCCAGCAGGCGACAGGGAAGCTCCTACAATGAGCAGTTCTTC.